The clone carrying this T cell receptor beta chain was seen a few times. Antigen unknown. The data are from a study of response to subunit inactivated influenza vaccine. Broader study findings: Authors suggested each seasonal influenza vaccination recruits few new T cells.

TCRdb processed the RT-PCR reads anew with MiXCR; each CDR3 protein has one entry. The sample has just over 300,000 distinct CDR3 sequences; 21% are singletons. The length of the CDR3 is 13 residues. Losses at the gene ends were 6 bases for V and 1 base for J; bases not matched to a gene: 2. Germline V gene data show CDR1 as MNHEY and CDR2 as SMNVEV (reference sequence). J is TRBJ2-5 and V is TRBV27; 7 bases are a match to TRBD2. The material sequenced was PBMCs from blood, taken about 20 months after vaccination. The sequence came from a man between 50 and 75 years old who received an inactivated influenza vaccine. CDR3 coding DNA: TGTGCCAGCAGCCGGGAGGCCCAAGAGACCCAGTACTTC. Amino acids: CASSREAQETQYF.